These 5 T cell receptor beta chains share one sample of origin, sequenced in a study of cytomegalovirus exposure and HLA in healthy donors. PCR involved 60 Vbeta and 13 Jbeta primers. Produced via immunoSEQ multiplex PCR; TCRdb's table is partial and in-frame only. The sample has roughly 150,000 clones, 68% seen once. The sample consisted of PBMCs. The source of these receptors is a young man in good health and CMV-seropositive.

This rearrangement joins TRBV6-5 to TRBJ1-2; TRBD1 might be the D (5 bases). The V gene's germline CDR1 is MNHEY and CDR2 SVGAGI. The CDR3 covers 15 residues. With 6 bases removed from V and 1 base from J, the gap between germline ends came to 15 bases. The CDR3 region has the DNA TGTGCCAGCAGCATTGGGCCAGGGATTAACTATGGCTACACCTTC. Translated, it gives CASSIGPGINYGYTF.

This chain uses TRBV19 with TRBJ1-5; weak D call: TRBD1 (5 bases). The CDR3 loop spans 13 amino acids. The V gene's germline CDR1 is LNHDA and CDR2 SQIVND (reference sequence). V lost 5 bases to trimming and J lost 5 bases, with 10 bases between them. CDR3: CASSVTEYQPQHF. The CDR3 bases are TGTGCCAGTAGTGTGACAGAATATCAGCCCCAGCATTTT.

This clone was recorded once. The chain recombines TRBV9 with TRBJ1-3; D may be TRBD1 (5 bases). Germline CDR1 SGDLS, CDR2 YYNGEE. This CDR3 spans 16 amino acids. Trimming stripped 4 bases from V and 0 bases from J, with 14 bases between. The CDR3 DNA reads TGTGCCAGCAGCCGATTACAGGACCTCTCTGGAAACACCATATATTTT. The encoded protein is CASSRLQDLSGNTIYF.

This clone has just a few counts. CDR3 residues: CASAEQGSEQYF. DNA for the CDR3: TGTGCCAGCGCGGAACAGGGGAGCGAGCAGTACTTC. The rearrangement joins TRBV18 to TRBJ2-7; 7 bases map to TRBD1. This CDR3 contains 12 residues. The germline CDR1 and CDR2 sequences are KGHSH and LQKENI. Trimming cost V 8 bases and J 6 bases; bases outside gene matches: 7.

The rearrangement uses TRBV27 and TRBJ1-2, with 8 bases matching TRBD1. The trim removed 5 bases at V and 6 bases at J, leaving 14 bases unmatched. Germline lookup yields CDR1 MNHEY and CDR2 SMNVEV (reference sequence). The CDR3 contains 16 residues. The CDR3 DNA reads TGTGCCAGCAGTCTAACCCAAAGACAGGGGAGGAATGGCTACACCTTC. Translated, it gives CASSLTQRQGRNGYTF.